The present entry profiles one T cell receptor beta chain with its context. CDR1 is SGHTA, CDR2 FQGNSA, per germline. This CDR3 contains 13 residues. This specimen belongs to a study of blood T cells in healthy people across ages. Then a second PCR, running roughly 7 to 11 cycles, was carried out with a sample-barcoded 5' primer and a J-beta primer mix. TCRdb recomputed calls from the 5' RACE reads with MiXCR, one row per CDR3 protein. The table lists 920,000 or so distinct CDR3 sequences, less than 50% of them singletons. Sample: blood. V is TRBV7-2 and J is TRBJ2-7; 8 nucleotides match TRBD2. The closer fit of TRBJ2-5 to the DNA end suggests the J call may be wrong. The sequence was collected from a woman aged 60-75 years in good health. The CDR3 DNA reads TGTGCCAGCAGCTCTAGCGGGTGGGAGACCCAGTACTTC. Protein: CASSSSGWETQYF.